A selection of T cell receptor beta chains follows, all from one sample in a study of T cells in tumors after PD-1 blockade. Clones were sequenced by immunoSEQ multiplex PCR, and TCRdb holds only the in-frame ones, with some missing. The table lists roughly 49,000 clones, roughly 80% of them singletons. The source was PBMCs, collected before anti-PD-1 treatment. These TCRs come from a human donor with basal cell carcinoma. CDR3s include the opening cysteine and the closing phenylalanine or tryptophan. A D gene is named only where the DNA matches it firmly. A row's size may be missing; if present it is once, few, many or a size class.

cdr3_nt	cdr3_aa	d_call	j_call	clone_size	v_call
TGCAGCGTTGATGGTCGGGGGGCGGGAGAGACCCAGTACTTC	CSVDGRGAGETQYF	.	TRBJ2-5	few	TRBV29-1
TGTGCCACCAGTGACCCTGGACAGGGGGACTCCTACGAGCAGTACTTC	CATSDPGQGDSYEQYF	TRBD1	TRBJ2-7	.	TRBV24-1
TGTGCCAGCAGCGCGAAAGCGAACACCGGGGAGCTGTTTTTT	CASSAKANTGELFF	.	TRBJ2-2	once	TRBV3-1/TRBV3-2
TGTGCCAGCTCAGCGGACAACCATCAGCCCCAGCATTTT	CASSADNHQPQHF	.	TRBJ1-5	few	TRBV18
TGTGCCTGGAAACGTTGGGGACAGGGGGAGGGCGAGCAGTACTTC	CAWKRWGQGEGEQYF	TRBD1	TRBJ2-7	.	TRBV30
TGTGCCAGCAGTGAATCCACCAGGGTGTCTAATTCACCCCTCCACTTT	CASSESTRVSNSPLHF	.	TRBJ1-6	.	TRBV6-1
TGTGCCAGCAGCAGAGACCGCGGGACAGGTACTATAGGCTACACCTTC	CASSRDRGTGTIGYTF	TRBD1	TRBJ1-2	.	TRBV5-6
TGCACCAGCAGCCAAGATCGGGCCTGCACTGAAGCTTTCTTT	CTSSQDRACTEAFF	.	TRBJ1-1	.	TRBV1
TGTGCCAGCAGCTCCCTAGCGGGGGCGGCCAGGGATACGCAGTATTTT	CASSSLAGAARDTQYF	TRBD2	TRBJ2-3	once	TRBV7-8
TGTGCCAGCAATGCCGCAACTGGACATCAGTATGGCTACACCTTC	CASNAATGHQYGYTF	.	TRBJ1-2	.	TRBV2
TGTGCCAGCAGTCAAGACAGGGGACGAAATTCACCCCTCCACTTT	CASSQDRGRNSPLHF	TRBD1	TRBJ1-6	.	TRBV6-6
TGTGCCAGCAGCCCCGAGGGAAATGAGCAGTTCTTC	CASSPEGNEQFF	.	TRBJ2-1	once	TRBV5-6
TGTGCCAGCGCTGGGAGGGAGGGGGCGCGGAGAGAAAAACTGTTTTTT	CASAGREGARREKLFF	TRBD1	TRBJ1-4	.	TRBV2
TGTGCCAGCAGCTACGAAGCGGGGCGGTACGAGCAGTACTTC	CASSYEAGRYEQYF	TRBD2	TRBJ2-7	.	TRBV2
TGTGCCAGCAGCCCGGGCAGCATCAACACTGAAGCTTTCTTT	CASSPGSINTEAFF	.	TRBJ1-1	.	TRBV3-1/TRBV3-2
TGCGCCAGCAGCTTGGGGTTGGGGGTGAGCACAGATACGCAGTATTTT	CASSLGLGVSTDTQYF	.	TRBJ2-3	.	TRBV5-1
TGTGCCTGGAGTGTAGCGTTGGGGTCCCGTGAGCAGTACTTC	CAWSVALGSREQYF	.	TRBJ2-7	.	TRBV30
TGTGCCAGCAGCCCGGGACTAGCGGGAGAGCTGGGGACCCAGTACTTC	CASSPGLAGELGTQYF	TRBD2	TRBJ2-5	.	TRBV5-6
TGTGCCAGCAGTTACAGGGGGGCTCCCAGGGACACTGAAGCTTTCTTT	CASSYRGAPRDTEAFF	.	TRBJ1-1	.	TRBV6-5
TGTGCCAGCAGTTACTCGGCCGGGAATGGCTACACCTTC	CASSYSAGNGYTF	.	TRBJ1-2	.	TRBV6-5
TGTGCCAGCAGCCCCAGCAGGACCCTCTGGGGAAACACCATATATTTT	CASSPSRTLWGNTIYF	.	TRBJ1-3	few	TRBV3-1/TRBV3-2
TGTGCCAGCAGTGTGACTTGGGGCGTGAACACTGAAGCTTTCTTT	CASSVTWGVNTEAFF	.	TRBJ1-1	.	TRBV6-1
TGTGCCAGCACCCAGACTAGCGCAAGCTCCTACGAGCAGTACTTC	CASTQTSASSYEQYF	TRBD2	TRBJ2-7	.	TRBV2
TGTGCCAGCAGCTTAGATAGTACAGAGTCAGATACGCAGTATTTT	CASSLDSTESDTQYF	.	TRBJ2-3	once	TRBV7-7
TGTGCCAGCAGTGAGACAGGCACAGATACGCAGTATTTT	CASSETGTDTQYF	.	TRBJ2-3	medium-sized	TRBV6-4
TGTGCCAGTAGCATGGGACAGATTGAAAAACTGTTTTTT	CASSMGQIEKLFF	TRBD1	TRBJ1-4	.	TRBV19
TGTGCCAGCAGCGTGGGACCTAACACCGGGGAGCTGTTTTTT	CASSVGPNTGELFF	.	TRBJ2-2	.	TRBV7-6
TGTGCCAGCAGCCCCAGTCAGCCCTCCTACAATGAGCAGTTCTTC	CASSPSQPSYNEQFF	.	TRBJ2-1	.	TRBV11-3
TGTGCCAGCAGCTTGGTCTCTGGGGCCAACGTCCTGACTTTC	CASSLVSGANVLTF	.	TRBJ2-6	once	TRBV5-4
TGTGCCAGCAGCAAAACGGGCCATAGCAATCAGCCCCAGCATTTT	CASSKTGHSNQPQHF	.	TRBJ1-5	.	TRBV21-1
TGTGCCTGGAGTGTAGGTCGACTACGGCACCCGGATGGCTACACCTTC	CAWSVGRLRHPDGYTF	.	TRBJ1-2	.	TRBV30
TGTGCCAGCAGCCTGGCAGGGATGATGAACACTGAAGCTTTCTTT	CASSLAGMMNTEAFF	.	TRBJ1-1	.	TRBV3-1/TRBV3-2
TGTGCCAGTCACAAGACTAGCGGGGGGAATGAGCAGTTCTTC	CASHKTSGGNEQFF	TRBD2	TRBJ2-1	.	TRBV19
TGTGCCAGCAGGCGGGGCCCCTCCTACGAGCAGTACTTC	CASRRGPSYEQYF	.	TRBJ2-7	.	TRBV6-5
TGTGCCACCAGAGTATCTAGCGGGGGTTATGGGAACAATGAGCAGTTCTTC	CATRVSSGGYGNNEQFF	TRBD2	TRBJ2-1	.	TRBV15
TGTGCCTGGAGCGGAGGGATGGGAACCCAAGAGACCCAGTACTTC	CAWSGGMGTQETQYF	.	TRBJ2-5	once	TRBV30
TGTGCCAGCGACGTCGACTCTGGAAACACCATATATTTT	CASDVDSGNTIYF	.	TRBJ1-3	.	TRBV5-8
TGTGCCAGCAGCTTATGGGCAGGGGGGCGCGGACTACAAGGGGCTAACTATGGCTACACCTTC	CASSLWAGGRGLQGANYGYTF	TRBD1	TRBJ1-2	once	TRBV7-6
TGTGCCAGCAGCTTGGAGTCCGGGACTAGAGAGACCCAGTACTTC	CASSLESGTRETQYF	TRBD2	TRBJ2-5	.	TRBV5-6
TGTGCCAGTAGTATGGGGACAGTCCTAGGATACTACGAGCAGTACTTC	CASSMGTVLGYYEQYF	TRBD1	TRBJ2-7	.	TRBV19
TGTGCCAGCAGTGAGTCGCTTCCGTCTGGGACAGGGAACACTGAAGCTTTCTTT	CASSESLPSGTGNTEAFF	TRBD1	TRBJ1-1	medium-sized	TRBV25-1
TGCAGCGTTGTGGACCGACTAGCCGGGGAGCTGTTTTTT	CSVVDRLAGELFF	.	TRBJ2-2	.	TRBV29-1
TGCGCCAGCAGCGCTCTCTCGCCTAACTATGGCTACACCTTC	CASSALSPNYGYTF	.	TRBJ1-2	.	TRBV5-1
TGTGCCAGCAGCGAAGTATACAGGGGGCGAACTGAAGCTTTCTTT	CASSEVYRGRTEAFF	TRBD1	TRBJ1-1	.	TRBV14
TGTGCCATCAGGACAGGGGTGTCCTACGAGCAGTACTTC	CAIRTGVSYEQYF	TRBD1	TRBJ2-7	.	TRBV10-3
TGTGCCAGCAGTTTCCAGGGGGGGGTTAACTATGGCTACACCTTC	CASSFQGGVNYGYTF	TRBD1	TRBJ1-2	few	TRBV27
TGTGCCAGCAGCTCCCAATGGGGCGAATCCTACGAGCAGTACTTC	CASSSQWGESYEQYF	.	TRBJ2-7	once	TRBV7-2
TGTGCCAGCAGTGACGCACGTACCTACGAGCAGTACTTC	CASSDARTYEQYF	.	TRBJ2-7	few	TRBV6-1
TGCGCCAGCAGCTTAGACCCCACAGGGGGCGCCGAGAATGAGCAGTTCTTC	CASSLDPTGGAENEQFF	TRBD1	TRBJ2-1	.	TRBV5-1
TGTGCCACCAGCAGATCTGCGGATTCACCCCTCCACTTT	CATSRSADSPLHF	.	TRBJ1-6	.	TRBV15
TGTGCCAGTAGTGCCAGACAGGGGCGCAATGAGCAGTTCTTC	CASSARQGRNEQFF	TRBD1	TRBJ2-1	.	TRBV19
TGTGCCAGCAGTTTGAACAGAGAAAAACTGTTTTTT	CASSLNREKLFF	.	TRBJ1-4	few	TRBV12-3/TRBV12-4
TGCAGCGTTGCCCGGGCGCAGGGCACTGAAGCTTTCTTT	CSVARAQGTEAFF	.	TRBJ1-1	.	TRBV29-1
TGTGCCAGCAGTACTAGCGGGGGGGCCACAGATACGCAGTATTTT	CASSTSGGATDTQYF	TRBD2	TRBJ2-3	few	TRBV6-4
TGTGCCAGCACACTGGGACATACGTCCTACGAGCAGTACTTC	CASTLGHTSYEQYF	.	TRBJ2-7	.	TRBV28
TGTGCCAGCTCACCACAGGGGGGGCGAGAGACCCAGTACTTC	CASSPQGGRETQYF	.	TRBJ2-5	.	TRBV18
TGTGCCAGCAGCCAAGCGTCTAGCCGGGTCCCCTACGAGCAGTACTTC	CASSQASSRVPYEQYF	.	TRBJ2-7	few	TRBV14
TGTGCCAGCACGGAAAGGGGACAGCCCCAGCATTTT	CASTERGQPQHF	.	TRBJ1-5	once	TRBV28
TGTGCCAGCACCTTGACAGGGTCACATGGCTACACCTTC	CASTLTGSHGYTF	TRBD1	TRBJ1-2	.	TRBV12-3/TRBV12-4